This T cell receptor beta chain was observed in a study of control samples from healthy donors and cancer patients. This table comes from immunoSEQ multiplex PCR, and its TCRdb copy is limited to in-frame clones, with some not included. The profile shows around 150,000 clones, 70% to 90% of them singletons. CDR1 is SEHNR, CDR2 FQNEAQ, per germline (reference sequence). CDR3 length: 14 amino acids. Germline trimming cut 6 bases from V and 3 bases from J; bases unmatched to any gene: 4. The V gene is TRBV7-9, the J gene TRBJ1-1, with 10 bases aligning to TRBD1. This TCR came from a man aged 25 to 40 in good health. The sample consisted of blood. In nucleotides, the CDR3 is TGTGCCAGCAGGGGGGACAGGGGCTACACTGAAGCTTTCTTT. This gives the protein CASRGDRGYTEAFF.